These 17 T cell receptor beta chains were sequenced from one sample in a study of shared clonotypes between healthy human individuals. Measured with immunoSEQ multiplex PCR; TCRdb has only the in-frame clones, and not every one. The sample yields more than 850,000 clones, approximately 80% seen once. The sequenced sample consisted of memory CD4+ T cells from PBMCs. The subset: CD45RA-negative fraction. These receptors were collected from a man between 18 and 29 years old in good health. Some clones in this sample may be carry-over from other donors' samples.

This chain connects TRBV6-1 to TRBJ1-2; D not certain. Germline-derived CDR1 and CDR2 are MNHNS and SASEGT. Trimming cost V 1 base and J 0 bases, with 6 bases left between them. The CDR3 has 14 residues. In DNA, the CDR3 is TGTGCCAGCAGTGAAGGAATTACTAACTATGGCTACACCTTC. Its translation: CASSEGITNYGYTF.

The chain links TRBV5-5 to TRBJ2-3; 12 bases are shared with TRBD2. Germline CDR1 SGHKS, CDR2 YYEKEE (reference sequence). There are 14 residues in the CDR3. With 6 bases clipped from V and 4 bases from J, the junction kept 3 bases outside the gene matches. DNA for the CDR3: TGTGCCAGCACCAGACTAGCGGGAGCAGATACGCAGTATTTT. Protein sequence: CASTRLAGADTQYF.

In regard to this clone: In the same sample, other DNA sequences code for this CDR3. The chain employs TRBV5-4 and TRBJ1-2, with 10 positions matching TRBD1. J was trimmed by 2 bases and V by 1 base; bases with no gene match: 2. CDR1 and CDR2 from the germline V gene are SGHNT and YYREEE (reference sequence). CDR3 length: 15 amino acids. The CDR3 DNA reads TGTGCCAGCAGCTTGAGGGACAGGGGAAACTATGGCTACACCTTC. It is translated as CASSLRDRGNYGYTF.

The chain has TRBV6-5 and TRBJ2-7; the D gene is possibly TRBD2 (7 bases). Trimming took off 2 bases at V and 8 bases at J, with 13 bases between the two ends. CDR3 length: 13 amino acids. CDR1 and CDR2 from the germline V gene are MNHEY and SVGAGI. In nucleotides, the CDR3 is TGTGCCAGCAGTTACGGGGCGGGGGCTAAGCAGTACTTC. It specifies CASSYGAGAKQYF.

The chain uses TRBV6-1 and TRBJ2-2; 8 nucleotides line up with TRBD1. Trimming at V came to 6 bases and at J to 4 bases, leaving 4 bases not matched to a gene. Germline CDR1 is MNHNS and CDR2 is SASEGT. CDR3 length: 14 residues. CDR3 amino acids: CASSDRGGTGELFF. CDR3 DNA sequence: TGTGCCAGCAGCGACAGGGGAGGCACCGGGGAGCTGTTTTTT.

The genes are TRBV7-2 and TRBJ1-2; TRBD1 agrees at 7 bases. The germline V gene has CDR1 SGHTA and CDR2 FQGNSA. The CDR3 is made up of 13 amino acids. V dropped 5 bases and J dropped 3; count of bases not matched to a gene: 3. CDR3 sequence: CASSRQGHYGYTF. CDR3 DNA: TGTGCCAGCAGCCGACAGGGCCACTATGGCTACACCTTC. The full variable domain, completed using reference TRBV7-2 and TRBJ1-2, is GAGVSQSPSNKVTEKGKDVELRCDPISGHTALYWYRQSLGQGLEFLIYFQGNSAPDKSGLPSDRFSAERTGGSVSTLTIQRTQQEDSAVYLCASSRQGHYGYTFGSGTRLTVV.

The chain employs TRBV6-1 and TRBJ2-1; D could derive from TRBD1 or TRBD2 (6 bases each). The CDR3 contains 14 residues. V lost 11 bases, J lost 8 bases, and 22 bases lay in between. Looked up from germline, CDR1 is MNHNS and CDR2 is SASEGT. CDR3 protein: CAGRGSGRGDEQFF. CDR3 in DNA: TGTGCCGGCCGCGGAAGCGGAAGGGGGGATGAGCAGTTCTTC.

The J gene is TRBJ2-7, the V gene TRBV27; a possible D gene is TRBD1 (7 bases). Germline V lookup: CDR1 MNHEY, CDR2 SMNVEV (reference sequence). The CDR3 extends over 14 amino acids. The V and J ends lost 2 bases and 6 bases respectively, with 14 bases between them. The CDR3 spells CASSLKTGRGEQYF. DNA for the CDR3: TGTGCCAGCAGTTTAAAGACAGGGCGGGGCGAGCAGTACTTC.

V gene TRBV2 combines with J gene TRBJ2-7, with D perhaps TRBD1 or TRBD2 (6 bases each). Trimming took 4 bases from V and 5 from J, leaving 15 bases between them. In germline, CDR1 is SNHLY, CDR2 FYNNEI. This CDR3 contains 14 residues. The CDR3 DNA reads TGTGCCAGCAGTGTAGGGGGGACACTAAACGAGCAGTACTTC. Amino acids: CASSVGGTLNEQYF. Supplemented by reference TRBV2 and TRBJ2-7, the full variable domain reads EPEVTQTPSHQVTQMGQEVILRCVPISNHLYFYWYRQILGQKVEFLVSFYNNEISEKSEIFDDQFSVERPDGSNFTLKIRSTKLEDSAMYFCASSVGGTLNEQYFGPGTRLTVT.

V gene TRBV28 combines with J gene TRBJ2-1; 7 bases agree with TRBD2. J lost 7 bases, V lost 7 bases, and 10 bases had no gene match. Germline assignment: CDR1 MDHEN and CDR2 SYDVKM. This CDR3 region has 14 residues. CDR3 loop: CASNRLDGRNEQFF. CDR3 nucleotide sequence: TGTGCCAGCAACCGACTCGACGGGAGGAATGAGCAGTTCTTC. The variable domain in full, with the rest retrieved from reference TRBV28 and TRBJ2-1, is DVKVTQSSRYLVKRTGEKVFLECVQDMDHENMFWYRQDPGLGLRLIYFSYDVKMKEKGDIPEGYSVSREKKERFSLILESASTNQTSMYLCASNRLDGRNEQFFGPGTRLTVL.

The gene calls are TRBV28 and TRBJ1-5; D might be TRBD1 (5 bases). Between the trimmed V and J ends, which lost 7 bases and 0 bases, there was a span of 16 bases. The CDR3 runs to 16 residues. CDR1 is MDHEN, CDR2 SYDVKM, per germline. As DNA, the CDR3 is TGTGCCAGCACCCCTCTTGGGGCCTATAGCAATCAGCCCCAGCATTTT. This translates into CASTPLGAYSNQPQHF.

The V gene is TRBV11-2, the J gene TRBJ1-3; D gene uncertain. The CDR3 runs to 12 residues. CDR1 is SGHAT and CDR2 is FQNNGV in the germline V gene. V lost 1 base, J lost 8 bases, and 6 bases lay in between. The DNA for the CDR3 is TGTGCCAGCAGCTTAGGTACCGACACCATATATTTT. As protein: CASSLGTDTIYF.

V and J are TRBV18 and TRBJ2-1; 7 positions agree with TRBD2. V shed 6 bases and J 9 bases; nucleotides not matched to a gene: 8. CDR3 length equals 13 residues. Germline assignment: CDR1 KGHSH and CDR2 LQKENI. The CDR3 sequence is CASSPGLVGEQFF. The CDR3 nucleotides are TGTGCCAGCTCCCCCGGACTAGTCGGTGAGCAGTTCTTC.

This clone was seen only a few times. The chain has TRBV6-5 and TRBJ1-1; TRBD1 matches 8 bases. Germline V gives CDR1 MNHEY, CDR2 SVGAGI. Losses at the gene ends were 2 bases for V and 5 bases for J; bases not matched to a gene: 1. The CDR3 is 13 amino acids. CDR3 amino acids: CASSYGQGTEAFF. In DNA, the CDR3 is TGTGCCAGCAGTTACGGACAGGGAACTGAAGCTTTCTTT.

The chain recombines TRBV5-4 with TRBJ2-7; 7 bases are a match to TRBD1. The germline V gene encodes CDR1 SGHNT and CDR2 YYREEE (reference sequence). The CDR3 has 15 residues. J was trimmed by 2 bases and V by 4 bases; bases with no gene match: 9. The CDR3 coding sequence is TGTGCCAGCAGCACCCGGGACAGTTCGCCCTACGAGCAGTACTTC. It is translated as CASSTRDSSPYEQYF.

This chain connects TRBV19 to TRBJ2-5, with D perhaps TRBD2 (5 bases). Germline CDR1 and CDR2: LNHDA and SQIVND (reference sequence). V was clipped by 9 bases and J by 5 bases, with 16 bases between them. The CDR3 is made up of 13 amino acids. In nucleotides, the CDR3 is TGTGCCAGCAGTCGGGGAGTAGGGGAGACCCAGTACTTC. Protein: CASSRGVGETQYF.

This clone was seen ten or more times. This sample also contains other DNA sequences that code for the same CDR3. The rearrangement joins TRBV28 to TRBJ1-4; D unresolved. The germline V and J ends were trimmed by 6 bases and 0 bases, with 11 bases remaining between them. This CDR3 has 15 amino acids. CDR1 and CDR2 (germline): MDHEN, SYDVKM. The CDR3 loop reads CASSLPGATNEKLFF. The CDR3 DNA sequence: TGTGCCAGCAGCCTTCCCGGGGCAACTAATGAAAAACTGTTTTTT.